Sequencing of this T cell receptor beta chain was carried out in a study of T cells in narcolepsy. Overall study findings and caveats: HCRT-specific and TRIB2-specific autoreactive clonotypes appeared among same-patient CSF and blood CD4+ clonotypes.

The data were produced by immunoSEQ multiplex PCR, yet TCRdb's version contains in-frame clones alone and is incomplete. The sample comprises some 30,000 clones, less than 90% of which are singletons, and around 0.7% rests with the top ten. Looked up from germline, CDR1 is SGHDT and CDR2 is YYEEEE. This CDR3 is 14 amino acids long. V lost 0 bases and J lost 7, with 13 bases in between. Concerning this clone: The antigen remains undetermined.

The receptor was derived from a human donor in good health. The gene calls are TRBV5-6 and TRBJ1-1; TRBD1 might be the D (5 bases). Sequenced: memory (CD45RA-) CD4+ T cells from blood. The CDR3 DNA sequence: TGTGCCAGCAGCTTGGGGCCGTTTGGGGGTGAAGCTTTCTTT. The encoded protein is CASSLGPFGGEAFF. Together with reference TRBV5-6 and TRBJ1-1, the CDR3 gives the full variable domain: DAGVTQSPTHLIKTRGQQVTLRCSPKSGHDTVSWYQQALGQGPQFIFQYYEEEERQRGNFPDRFSGHQFPNYSSELNVNALLLGDSALYLCASSLGPFGGEAFFGQGTRLTVV.